This TCR beta chain was sequenced in a study of low-dose radiotherapy and immunotherapy resistance in tumors (dated 2022 in TCRdb). Regarding the study in general: Cohort 1 received 0.5 Gy per fraction every 2 weeks, with a prescribed total PTV dose of 6.5 Gy. For Cohort 2, the dose was 1 Gy per fraction given every two weeks, adding up to 13 Gy in total across 26 weeks. Patients were given nivolumab as a 240 mg flat dose every two weeks and ipilimumab at 1 mg/kg every six weeks, with both drugs delivered intravenously. Cyclophosphamide 200 mg/m2 was given intravenously every two weeks, one day before each radiation and immunotherapy administration. Starting on cycle 1 day 1, patients took 300 mg of aspirin by mouth once daily for four cycles. The trial did not randomize participants into treatment groups. The translational analysis covered eight patients: three from the first dose cohort and the first five from the second dose cohort.

V is pruned by 2 bases and J by 5 bases, leaving 7 bases of the junction without a gene match. Taken from cysteine to phenylalanine, the CDR3 has 16 residues. Just the 48-base CDR3 DNA is kept, in frame starting at base 1. Via the germline V gene, CDR1 is SGHTA and CDR2 FQGNSA. Donors were enrolled in RACIN, a single-arm phase I dose-escalation trial in which nivolumab, ipilimumab, aspirin, low-dose cyclophosphamide and low-dose radiotherapy were combined. Patients were eligible if they had advanced solid tumors that were TIL-negative. A remark on this clonotype: No cognate antigen has been identified for it. No base quality information exists; no much larger clone differs at one position.

First-strand cDNA was synthesized using Superscript III and a set of TRAV- and TRBV-specific primers, so that both TCRalpha and TCRbeta chains were covered. TCRs were amplified with Phusion for about 18 PCR cycles using a constant-region primer together with the adapter attached to the V primers. The MessageAmp II aRNA Amplification Kit was used to amplify the isolated mRNA, with in vitro transcription run for over 15 hours at 37 degrees C. The Dynabeads mRNA DIRECT Purification Kit was used to isolate mRNA for TCR sequencing. A second 25-cycle Phusion PCR added indexed Illumina adapters, and products were purified with AMPure XP beads. Per the source publication's procedure: Custom Perl scripts pooled TCR sequences encoding the same protein, removed out-of-frame sequences and computed each clonotype's abundance. TCR sequences supported by only a single read were excluded from analysis. Repertoire metrics included Shannon entropy, Gini index, clonality, richness, and frequency of TCRs shared between repertoires. The public reads were reprocessed in TCRdb via fastp at Q25 and MiXCR, keeping in-frame beta chains. Each entry merges the rows of one CDR3 protein and shows their most common DNA and genes. None of the V and J calls come from the authors' own analysis; TCRdb made them. This sample has 13,000 to 15,000 distinct CDR3 sequences in its table, and approximately 50% of those were observed once. In total, the top ten clones hold over 3.5% of the sample.

This sequence originates from a human donor with advanced metastatic prostate, ovarian, gallbladder or colorectal cancer (not recorded which). This table probably holds off-target reads from a library built for another chain. In this chain, TRBV7-2 is recombined with TRBJ2-7, and TRBD2 aligns with 12 junction nucleotides. The DNA is TGTGCCAGCAGCTTACCACTAGCGGGGGGTCTCGACGAGCAGTACTTC. Translated, this gives CASSLPLAGGLDEQYF.